This T cell receptor beta chain was recorded in a study of shared clonotypes between healthy human individuals. The CDR3 spans 15 residues. Germline-derived CDR1 and CDR2 are SGDLS and YYNGEE. With 0 bases removed from V and 8 bases from J, the gap between germline ends came to 14 bases. Study-wide results and limits: The study found 4.5% to 5% of naive CD4 clonotypes shared across a handful of donors. All-four-donor shared clonotypes had higher generation probabilities than non-shared clonotypes did.

Regarding this clone: Its antigen is still unknown.

The authors distributed each subset's genomic DNA evenly over several immunoSEQ plates. Assay: immunoSEQ multiplex PCR; the TCRdb copy retains only in-frame clones and omits some. This sample has 500,000 or so clones; roughly 95% occur once, and the top ten carry around 0.067%. The sample comprised naive CD4+ T cells sorted from blood. Described subset: CD45RA+ positively selected. The J gene is TRBJ1-4, the V gene TRBV9; no firm D call. The receptor's source is a woman aged 25-40 years in good health. This chain's CDR3 is CASSVGRRAGEKLFF. For the CDR3, the DNA is TGTGCCAGCAGCGTAGGGCGAAGGGCGGGCGAAAAACTGTTTTTT.